The present entry profiles one TCR beta chain with its context. The sample is drawn from a study of shared clonotypes between healthy human individuals. About the study: The study enrolled a couple of women and a few men aged 18 to 49. Per donor, three plates held CD4 naive cells, three held CD4 memory, two held CD8 naive and one held CD8 memory.

Naive CD8 cells lacked CD45RO, underwent positive selection for CCR7 and left out terminally differentiated effector memory CD45RA+ cells. This CDR3 has 16 residues. The germline gives CDR1 SGHAT, CDR2 FQNNGV. V shed 2 bases and J shed 0 bases, with 13 bases lying between them. Only in-frame clones appear in the TCRdb table, and some are missing; sequencing was by immunoSEQ multiplex PCR. The sample lists 800,000 or so clones; about 97% were seen once. The TCR sequence derives from a man aged 25 to 40 in good health. The V call is TRBV11-2, the J call TRBJ1-1, with unresolved D. Sequenced: naive CD8+ T cells sorted from blood. CDR3 sequence: CASSLLPQDMNTEAFF. The CDR3, as DNA: TGTGCCAGCAGCTTACTTCCCCAAGATATGAACACTGAAGCTTTCTTT.